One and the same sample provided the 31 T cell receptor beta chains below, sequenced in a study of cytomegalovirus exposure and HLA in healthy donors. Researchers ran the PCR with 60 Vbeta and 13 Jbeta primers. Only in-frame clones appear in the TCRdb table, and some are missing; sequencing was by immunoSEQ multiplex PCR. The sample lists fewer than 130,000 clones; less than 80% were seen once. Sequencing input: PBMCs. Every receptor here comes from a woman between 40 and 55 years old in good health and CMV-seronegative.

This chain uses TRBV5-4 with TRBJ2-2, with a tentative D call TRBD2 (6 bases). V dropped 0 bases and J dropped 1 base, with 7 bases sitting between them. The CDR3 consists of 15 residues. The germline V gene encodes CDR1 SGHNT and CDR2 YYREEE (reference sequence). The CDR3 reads CASSLGEVNTGELFF. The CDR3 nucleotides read TGTGCCAGCAGCTTGGGGGAGGTGAACACCGGGGAGCTGTTTTTT. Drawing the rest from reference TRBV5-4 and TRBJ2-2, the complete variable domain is ETGVTQSPTHLIKTRGQQVTLRCSSQSGHNTVSWYQQALGQGPQFIFQYYREEENGRGNFPPRFSGLQFPNYSSELNVNALELDDSALYLCASSLGEVNTGELFFGEGSRLTVL.

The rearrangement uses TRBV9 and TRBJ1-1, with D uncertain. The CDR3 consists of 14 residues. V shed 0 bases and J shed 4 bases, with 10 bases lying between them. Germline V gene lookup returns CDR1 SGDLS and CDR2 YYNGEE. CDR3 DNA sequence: TGTGCCAGCAGCGTAGGGGTCGCGGGCACTGAAGCTTTCTTT. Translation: CASSVGVAGTEAFF.

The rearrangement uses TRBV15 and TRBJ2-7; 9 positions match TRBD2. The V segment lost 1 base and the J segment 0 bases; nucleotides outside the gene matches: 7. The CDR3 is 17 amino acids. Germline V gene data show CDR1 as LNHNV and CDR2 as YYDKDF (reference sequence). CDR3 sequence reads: CATSRGGDSGSSYEQYF. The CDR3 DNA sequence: TGTGCCACCAGCAGAGGTGGGGATAGCGGGAGCTCCTACGAGCAGTACTTC.

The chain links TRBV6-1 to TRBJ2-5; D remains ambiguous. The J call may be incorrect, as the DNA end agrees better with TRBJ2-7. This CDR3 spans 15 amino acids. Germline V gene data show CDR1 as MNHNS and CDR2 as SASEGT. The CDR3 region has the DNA TGTGCCAGCAGTGAAGCGGGCGTGAGCTCCTACGAGCAGTACTTC. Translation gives CASSEAGVSSYEQYF.

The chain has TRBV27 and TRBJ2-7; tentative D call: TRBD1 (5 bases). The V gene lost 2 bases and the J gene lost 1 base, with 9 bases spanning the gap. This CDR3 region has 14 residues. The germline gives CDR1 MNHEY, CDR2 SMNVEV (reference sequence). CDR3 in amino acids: CASSLRRGSYEQYF. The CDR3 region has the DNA TGTGCCAGCAGTTTACGAAGGGGATCCTACGAGCAGTACTTC.

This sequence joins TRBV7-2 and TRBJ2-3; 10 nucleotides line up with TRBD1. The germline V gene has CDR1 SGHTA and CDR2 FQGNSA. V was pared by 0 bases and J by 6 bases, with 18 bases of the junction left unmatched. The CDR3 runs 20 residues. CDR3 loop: CASSLASLPSGTGEWDTQYF. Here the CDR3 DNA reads TGTGCCAGCAGCTTAGCGTCCCTTCCTTCCGGGACAGGGGAGTGGGATACGCAGTATTTT.

The CDR3 sequence is CASASLAGTYEQYF. The DNA for the CDR3 is TGTGCCAGCGCCTCCCTAGCGGGAACCTACGAGCAGTACTTC. The chain uses TRBV28 and TRBJ2-7, with 9 bases matching TRBD2. Germline values: CDR1 MDHEN, CDR2 SYDVKM. Trimming cost V 8 bases and J 2 bases; bases outside gene matches: 7. The CDR3 is 14 amino acids.

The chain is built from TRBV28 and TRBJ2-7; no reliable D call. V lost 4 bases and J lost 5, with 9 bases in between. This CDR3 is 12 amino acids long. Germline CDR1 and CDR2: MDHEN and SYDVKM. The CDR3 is CASSSPPHEQYF. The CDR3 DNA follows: TGTGCCAGCAGTTCCCCCCCTCACGAGCAGTACTTC. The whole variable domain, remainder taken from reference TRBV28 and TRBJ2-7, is DVKVTQSSRYLVKRTGEKVFLECVQDMDHENMFWYRQDPGLGLRLIYFSYDVKMKEKGDIPEGYSVSREKKERFSLILESASTNQTSMYLCASSSPPHEQYFGPGTRLTVT.

This chain's CDR3 is CASSLLAGDSYEQYF. The CDR3 DNA sequence: TGTGCCAGCAGCTTACTAGCGGGGGACTCCTACGAGCAGTACTTC. V gene TRBV7-7 combines with J gene TRBJ2-5; 10 bases are a match to TRBD2. The better agreement between TRBJ2-7 and the DNA end casts doubt on the J call. The CDR3 sequence is 15 residues long. Germline CDR1 and CDR2: SSHAT and FNYEAQ (reference sequence).

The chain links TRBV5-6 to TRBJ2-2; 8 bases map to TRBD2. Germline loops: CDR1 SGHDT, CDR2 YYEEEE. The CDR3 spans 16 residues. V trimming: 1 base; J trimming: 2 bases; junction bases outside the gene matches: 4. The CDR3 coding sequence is TGTGCCAGCAGCTTGTTTAGCGGGGCCAACACCGGGGAGCTGTTTTTT. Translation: CASSLFSGANTGELFF. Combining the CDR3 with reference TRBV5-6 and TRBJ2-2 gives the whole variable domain DAGVTQSPTHLIKTRGQQVTLRCSPKSGHDTVSWYQQALGQGPQFIFQYYEEEERQRGNFPDRFSGHQFPNYSSELNVNALLLGDSALYLCASSLFSGANTGELFFGEGSRLTVL.

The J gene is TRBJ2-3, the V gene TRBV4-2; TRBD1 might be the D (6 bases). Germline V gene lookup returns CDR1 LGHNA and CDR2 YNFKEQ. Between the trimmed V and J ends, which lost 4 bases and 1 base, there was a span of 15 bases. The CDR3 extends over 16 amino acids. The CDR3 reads CASSRVGEGGTDTQYF. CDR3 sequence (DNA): TGTGCCAGCAGCCGGGTCGGCGAGGGGGGCACAGATACGCAGTATTTT.

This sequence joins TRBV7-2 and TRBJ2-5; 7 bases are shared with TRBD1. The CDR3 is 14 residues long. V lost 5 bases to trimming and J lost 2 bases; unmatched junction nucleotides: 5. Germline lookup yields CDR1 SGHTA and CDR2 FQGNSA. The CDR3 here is CASSKEGQQETQYF. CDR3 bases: TGTGCCAGCAGCAAAGAGGGACAGCAAGAGACCCAGTACTTC.

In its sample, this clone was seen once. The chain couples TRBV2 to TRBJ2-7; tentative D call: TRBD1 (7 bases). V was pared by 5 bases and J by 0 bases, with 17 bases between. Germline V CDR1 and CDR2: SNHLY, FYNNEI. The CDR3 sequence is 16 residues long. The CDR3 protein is CASSQGGIITSYEQYF. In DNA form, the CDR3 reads TGTGCCAGCAGTCAGGGGGGAATCATTACCTCCTACGAGCAGTACTTC. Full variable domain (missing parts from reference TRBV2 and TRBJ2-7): EPEVTQTPSHQVTQMGQEVILRCVPISNHLYFYWYRQILGQKVEFLVSFYNNEISEKSEIFDDQFSVERPDGSNFTLKIRSTKLEDSAMYFCASSQGGIITSYEQYFGPGTRLTVT.

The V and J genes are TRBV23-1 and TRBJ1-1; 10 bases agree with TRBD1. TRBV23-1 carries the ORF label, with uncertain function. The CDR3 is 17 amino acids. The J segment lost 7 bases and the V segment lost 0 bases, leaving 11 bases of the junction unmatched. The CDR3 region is CASSQSGGDRGRREAFF. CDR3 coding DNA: TGCGCCAGCAGTCAATCGGGCGGAGACAGGGGGCGCCGTGAAGCTTTCTTT.

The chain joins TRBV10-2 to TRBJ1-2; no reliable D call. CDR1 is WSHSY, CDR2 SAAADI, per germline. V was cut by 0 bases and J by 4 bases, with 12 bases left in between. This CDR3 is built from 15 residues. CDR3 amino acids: CASSESEALGYGYTF. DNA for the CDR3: TGCGCCAGCAGTGAGTCTGAGGCCCTTGGCTATGGCTACACCTTC.

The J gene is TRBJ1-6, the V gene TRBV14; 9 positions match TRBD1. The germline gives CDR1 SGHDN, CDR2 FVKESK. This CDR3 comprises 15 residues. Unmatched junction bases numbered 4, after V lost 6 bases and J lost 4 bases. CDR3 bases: TGTGCCAGCAGACCCGGGACAGGGTATAATTCACCCCTCCACTTT. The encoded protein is CASRPGTGYNSPLHF. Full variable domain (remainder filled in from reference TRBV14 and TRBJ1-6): EAGVTQFPSHSVIEKGQTVTLRCDPISGHDNLYWYRRVMGKEIKFLLHFVKESKQDESGMPNNRFLAERTGGTYSTLKVQPAELEDSGVYFCASRPGTGYNSPLHFGNGTRLTVT.

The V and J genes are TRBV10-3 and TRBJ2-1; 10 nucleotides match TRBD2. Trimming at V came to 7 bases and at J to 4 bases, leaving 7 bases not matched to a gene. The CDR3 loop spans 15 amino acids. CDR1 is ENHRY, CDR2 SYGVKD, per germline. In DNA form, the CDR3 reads TGTGCCATCACTTCGGCTAGCGGGGGTTACAATGAGCAGTTCTTC. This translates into CAITSASGGYNEQFF.

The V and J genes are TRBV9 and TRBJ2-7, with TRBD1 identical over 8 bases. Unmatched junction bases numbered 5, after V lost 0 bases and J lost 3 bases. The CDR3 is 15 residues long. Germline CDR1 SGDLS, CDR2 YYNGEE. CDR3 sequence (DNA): TGTGCCAGCAGCGTAGAGGGACAGGACTTCTACGAGCAGTACTTC. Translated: CASSVEGQDFYEQYF.

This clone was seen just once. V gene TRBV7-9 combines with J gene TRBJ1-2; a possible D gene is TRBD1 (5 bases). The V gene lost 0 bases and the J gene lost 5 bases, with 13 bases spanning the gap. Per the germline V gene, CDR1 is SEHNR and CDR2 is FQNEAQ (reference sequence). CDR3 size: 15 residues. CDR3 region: CASSLALTGAYGYTF. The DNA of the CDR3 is TGTGCCAGCAGCTTAGCGCTGACTGGGGCGTATGGCTACACCTTC.

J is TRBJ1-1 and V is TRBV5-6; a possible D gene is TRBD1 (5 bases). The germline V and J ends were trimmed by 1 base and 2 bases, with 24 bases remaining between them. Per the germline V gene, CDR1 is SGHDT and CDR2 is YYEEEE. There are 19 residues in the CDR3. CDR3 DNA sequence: TGTGCCAGCAGCTTGCTGGTGGACAAGGTTGGGGTGAGCAACACTGAAGCTTTCTTT. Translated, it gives CASSLLVDKVGVSNTEAFF.

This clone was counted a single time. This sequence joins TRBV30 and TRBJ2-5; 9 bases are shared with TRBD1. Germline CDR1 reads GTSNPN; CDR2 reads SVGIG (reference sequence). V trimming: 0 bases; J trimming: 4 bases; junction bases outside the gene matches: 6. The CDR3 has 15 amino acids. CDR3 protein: CAWSVQGAIRETQYF. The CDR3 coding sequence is TGTGCCTGGAGTGTACAGGGGGCGATTCGAGAGACCCAGTACTTC.

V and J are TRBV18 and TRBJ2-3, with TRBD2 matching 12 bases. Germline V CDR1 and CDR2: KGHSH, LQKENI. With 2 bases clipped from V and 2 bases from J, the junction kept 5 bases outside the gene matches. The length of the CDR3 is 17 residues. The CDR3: CASSPKTSGGYTDTQYF. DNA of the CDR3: TGTGCCAGCTCACCAAAGACTAGCGGGGGATACACAGATACGCAGTATTTT.

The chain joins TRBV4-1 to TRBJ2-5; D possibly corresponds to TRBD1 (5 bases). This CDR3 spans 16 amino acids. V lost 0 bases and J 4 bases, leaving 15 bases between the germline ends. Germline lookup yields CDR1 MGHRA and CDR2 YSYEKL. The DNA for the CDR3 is TGCGCCAGCAGCCAAGAGCCCAGGGTATTATTAGAGACCCAGTACTTC. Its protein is CASSQEPRVLLETQYF.

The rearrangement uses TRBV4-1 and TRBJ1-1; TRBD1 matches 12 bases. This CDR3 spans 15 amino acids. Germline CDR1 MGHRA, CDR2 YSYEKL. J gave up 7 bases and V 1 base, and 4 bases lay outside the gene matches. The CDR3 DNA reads TGCGCCAGCAGCCAAGTGGGACAGGGGGCAGGTGAAGCTTTCTTT. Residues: CASSQVGQGAGEAFF.

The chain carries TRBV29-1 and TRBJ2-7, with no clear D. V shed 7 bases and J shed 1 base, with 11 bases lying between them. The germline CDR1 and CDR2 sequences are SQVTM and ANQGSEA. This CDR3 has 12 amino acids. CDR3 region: CSARSPSYEQYF. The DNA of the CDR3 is TGCAGCGCTCGGAGTCCGTCCTACGAGCAGTACTTC.

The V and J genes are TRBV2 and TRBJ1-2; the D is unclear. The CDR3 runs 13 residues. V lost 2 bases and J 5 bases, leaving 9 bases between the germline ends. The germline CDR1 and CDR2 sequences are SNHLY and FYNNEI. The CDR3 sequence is CASSESGVYGYTF. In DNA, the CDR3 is TGTGCCAGCAGTGAATCCGGGGTTTATGGCTACACCTTC.

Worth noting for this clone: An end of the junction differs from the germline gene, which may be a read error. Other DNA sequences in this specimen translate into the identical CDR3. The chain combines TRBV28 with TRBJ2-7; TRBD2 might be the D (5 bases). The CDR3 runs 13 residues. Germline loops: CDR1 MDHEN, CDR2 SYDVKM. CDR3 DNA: TGTGCCAGCAGTGAGGGAAACTACTACGAGCAATACTTC. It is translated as CASSEGNYYEQYF.

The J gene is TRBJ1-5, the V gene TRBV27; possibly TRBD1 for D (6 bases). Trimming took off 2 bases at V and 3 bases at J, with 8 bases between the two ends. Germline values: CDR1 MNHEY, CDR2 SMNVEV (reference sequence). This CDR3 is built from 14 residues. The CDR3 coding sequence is TGTGCCAGCAGTTTACGACAGGTCAATCAGCCCCAGCATTTT. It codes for CASSLRQVNQPQHF.

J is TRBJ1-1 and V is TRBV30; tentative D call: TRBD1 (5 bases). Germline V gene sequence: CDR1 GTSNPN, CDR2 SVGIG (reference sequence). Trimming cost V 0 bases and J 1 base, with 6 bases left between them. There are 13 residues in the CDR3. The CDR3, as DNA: TGTGCCTGGAGTGTCGGACAGAACACTGAAGCTTTCTTT. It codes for CAWSVGQNTEAFF. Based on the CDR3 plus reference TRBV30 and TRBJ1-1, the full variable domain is SQTIHQWPATLVQPVGSPLSLECTVEGTSNPNLYWYRQAAGRGLQLLFYSVGIGQISSEVPQNLSASRPQDRQFILSSKKLLLSDSGFYLCAWSVGQNTEAFFGQGTRLTVV.

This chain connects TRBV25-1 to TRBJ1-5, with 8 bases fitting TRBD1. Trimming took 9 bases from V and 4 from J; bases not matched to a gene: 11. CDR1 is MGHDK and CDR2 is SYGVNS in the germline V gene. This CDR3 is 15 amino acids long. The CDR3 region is CARDPGQAINQPQHF. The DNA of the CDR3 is TGTGCCAGGGATCCGGGACAGGCGATTAATCAGCCCCAGCATTTT.

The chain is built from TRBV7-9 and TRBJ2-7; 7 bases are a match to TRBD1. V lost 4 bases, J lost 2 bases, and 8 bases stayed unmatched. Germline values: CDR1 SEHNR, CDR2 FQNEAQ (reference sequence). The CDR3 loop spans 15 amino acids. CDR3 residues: CASSSPGTDAYEQYF. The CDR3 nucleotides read TGTGCCAGCAGCTCGCCCGGGACAGACGCCTACGAGCAGTACTTC.